This T cell receptor (beta chain) stems from a study of siplizumab effects on memory and regulatory T cells. General study points: Phenotypic classification as naive or memory proved unattainable for roughly 75-96% of proliferating CD4+ or CD8+ clones.

Assay: immunoSEQ multiplex PCR; the TCRdb copy retains only in-frame clones and omits some. The repertoire holds 75,000 to 95,000 clones, approximately 90% seen once, with 15% in the top ten. Germline CDR1 reads MNHNY; CDR2 reads SVGAGI (reference sequence). The length of the CDR3 is 15 residues. Trimming left V 0 bases short and J 4 bases short, with 10 bases between. With regard to this clone: Its antigen is undetermined.

This chain uses TRBV6-6 with TRBJ1-3, with D possibly being TRBD1 (5 bases). What was sequenced was CD4+ T cells sorted from blood. This clonotype originated in a human donor in good health. This CDR3 reads CASSYSGGLGNTIYF. For the CDR3, the DNA is TGTGCCAGCAGTTACTCTGGGGGATTAGGAAACACCATATATTTT.